These 23 T cell receptor beta chains were all obtained from the same sample, sequenced in a study of tumor-infiltrating lymphocytes in primary liver carcinoma. Co-extraction of both nucleic acids (RNA and DNA) used about 20-34 mg of unsorted bulk tissue. Constant-region priming of 500 to 550 ng total RNA yielded TCR beta cDNA. Each TCR beta library was derived from three nested multiplex PCR rounds that employed slightly modified ARM-PCR. The first two PCR rounds used TRBV1-TRBV30 primers with a Cbeta primer, roughly 10 cycles each. MiXCR was run by TCRdb on the multiplex PCR reads, yielding one entry per CDR3 protein. The sample comprises tens of thousands of distinct CDR3 sequences, approximately 80% of which are singletons, and roughly 35% rests with the top ten. Material for sequencing was liver tumor tissue from sampling region 5. Subset in this sample: tumor region T5, tumor centre. These TCRs come from a woman aged 25 to 39 with primary liver carcinoma and hepatitis B virus infection.

Notes on this clonotype: The final CDR3 position lacks the conserved phenylalanine or tryptophan, pointing to a likely read error. The DNA is omitted, as the CDR3 cannot be located on it reliably, and the CDR3 follows TCRdb's listing. The rearrangement joins TRBV13 to TRBJ2-1; the DNA was not compared with TRBD1, the D call given in the table. CDR1 is PRHDT, CDR2 FYEKMQ, per germline (reference sequence). The CDR3 region is 15 residues in length, termini included. The CDR3 here is CASTPGQGLWNEQLS.

In its sample, this clonotype was seen once. J is TRBJ1-1 and V is TRBV29-1; 7 nucleotides align to TRBD1. The CDR3 contains 12 residues. CDR1 SQVTM and CDR2 ANQGSEA come from the germline V gene. CDR3 sequence (DNA): TGCACCGTCGTGACAGGGAGCTCTGAAGCTTTCTTT. This sequence encodes CTVVTGSSEAFF.

Turning to this clonotype: Without the conserved terminal phenylalanine or tryptophan, this CDR3 likely stems from a read error. The rearrangement joins TRBV10-2 to TRBJ1-1; D gene ambiguous. Germline V gene sequence: CDR1 WSHSY, CDR2 SAAADI. This CDR3 region has 14 residues. The CDR3 here is CATSESKAGTEAFL. Here the CDR3 DNA reads TGCGCCACCAGTGAGTCGAAGGCGGGCACTGAGGCTTTCCTC.

This clonotype has only a few counts. As the CDR3 is not closed by the conserved phenylalanine or tryptophan, this likely results from a read error. It is unclear where the CDR3 begins or ends on the DNA, so no DNA is shown, and the CDR3 is as TCRdb lists it. The rearrangement uses TRBV11-2 and TRBJ2-3; the table's D call, TRBD1, has no DNA check behind it. Counting both end residues, the CDR3 totals 16 amino acids. CDR1 and CDR2 from the germline V gene are SGHAT and FQNNGV. CDR3 amino acids: CASSRTRQGGGDAKYL.

About this clonotype itself: This sequence may be a read error, since a much larger clone differs from it by one base. For the CDR3, the DNA is TGCGCCAGCAGCTTGTCGGGGATCCCCGATGGGCAGCTCTTC. This translates into CASSLSGIPDGQLF. The genes are TRBV5-1 and TRBJ2-1, with D possibly matching TRBD2 (5 bases). The CDR3 totals 14 residues. CDR1 and CDR2 (germline): SGHRS, YFSETQ.

The sample holds a few counts of this clonotype. The chain carries TRBV11-2 and TRBJ2-5, with a weak D call TRBD2 (6 bases). The CDR3 runs to 17 residues. Germline lookup yields CDR1 SGHAT and CDR2 FQNNGV. Trimming stripped 5 bases from V and 0 bases from J, with 19 bases between. The CDR3 DNA sequence: TGTGCCAGCAGCCTCGGTGGAGCGGGTGGGTACCAAGAGACCCAGTACTTC. It translates to CASSLGGAGGYQETQYF.

The V and J genes are TRBV11-3 and TRBJ1-2; D remains ambiguous. CDR1 is SGHNT and CDR2 is YENEEA in the germline V gene. The CDR3 runs 12 residues. Deletions cut 3 bases from V and 6 bases from J, with 8 bases between. CDR3 sequence reads: CASSFNTDGYTF. The CDR3 nucleotides read TGTGCCAGCAGCTTTAATACGGATGGCTACACCTTC.

Remarks on this clonotype: Germline is not matched at one junction end, which may reflect a read error. The chain has TRBV11-1 and TRBJ2-5, with 8 bases lining up with TRBD1. The germline V gene encodes CDR1 SGHAT and CDR2 FQDESV (reference sequence). The CDR3 consists of 14 residues. In nucleotides, the CDR3 is TGTCCCAGCAGCTGGGCAGGGGGCATTGAGACCCAGTACTTC. This codes for CPSSWAGGIETQYF. Full variable domain (missing parts from reference TRBV11-1 and TRBJ2-5): EAEVAQSPRYKITEKSQAVAFWCDPISGHATLYWYRQILGQGPELLVQFQDESVVDDSQLPKDRFSAERLKGVDSTLKIQPAELGDSAMYLCPSSWAGGIETQYFGPGTRLLVL.

The V and J genes are TRBV7-3 and TRBJ2-1; 11 nucleotides agree with TRBD1. This CDR3 spans 14 amino acids. The germline gives CDR1 SGHTA, CDR2 FQGTGA. CDR3 sequence: CTISPWDRGNEQFF. CDR3 nucleotides: TGTACCATCAGCCCGTGGGACAGGGGGAATGAGCAGTTCTTC.

This clonotype was seen a few times. The gene calls are TRBV30 and TRBJ2-2; no clear D. CDR1 GTSNPN and CDR2 SVGIG come from the germline V gene (reference sequence). The germline V and J ends were trimmed by 0 bases and 9 bases, with 8 bases remaining between them. CDR3 size: 12 residues. DNA for the CDR3: TGTGCCTGGAGTGTACTTCGCAGGGAGCTGTTTTTT. Translated: CAWSVLRRELFF.

In regard to this clonotype: Sequence at one end of the junction differs from germline and may be a read error. The CDR3 nucleotides are TGTGCCAGCAGCCTAGCCAGGTTGGCAGATACGCAGTATTTT. Residues: CASSLARLADTQYF. The chain links TRBV7-9 to TRBJ2-3; tentative D call: TRBD2 (5 bases). CDR3 length: 14 amino acids. The V gene's germline CDR1 is SEHNR and CDR2 FQNEAQ (reference sequence). Variable domain in full (rest from reference TRBV7-9 and TRBJ2-3): DTGVSQNPRHKITKRGQNVTFRCDPISEHNRLYWYRQTLGQGPEFLTYFQNEAQLEKSRLLSDRFSAERPKGSFSTLEIQRTEQGDSAMYLCASSLARLADTQYFGPGTRLTVL.

The genes are TRBV11-2 and TRBJ1-1; 9 bases fit TRBD1. Germline V gene lookup returns CDR1 SGHAT and CDR2 FQNNGV. The CDR3 is 15 amino acids. With 9 bases clipped from V and 3 bases from J, the junction kept 11 bases outside the gene matches. The CDR3 nucleotides read TGTGCCAGTAGCCCCGGGACAGGGTGGGACACTGAAGCTTTCTTT. Translated: CASSPGTGWDTEAFF.

Regarding this clonotype: Germline is not matched at one junction end, which may reflect a read error. This sequence joins TRBV6-1 and TRBJ2-2; 8 bases match TRBD1. The CDR3 spans 19 residues. Germline-derived CDR1 and CDR2 are MNHNS and SASEGT. CDR3 loop: CASSESLPGGAANTGELFF. CDR3 DNA sequence: TGTGCCAGCAGTGAAAGCCTTCCAGGGGGCGCCGCGAACACAGGGGAGCTGTTTTTT.

The chain combines TRBV12-3 or TRBV12-4 with TRBJ2-1, with D possibly being TRBD2 (5 bases). The CDR3 runs 15 residues. The V end lost 5 bases, the J end lost 0 bases, and 11 bases lay between the germline ends. The CDR3 DNA follows: TGTGCCAGCAGTATTGACGGAGGCTCCTACAATGAGCAGTTCTTC. It specifies CASSIDGGSYNEQFF.

For this clonotype: No conserved phenylalanine or tryptophan ends this CDR3, so it is likely a read error. This rearrangement joins TRBV6-5 to TRBJ2-2, with D tentatively TRBD2 (5 bases). V was trimmed by 7 bases and J by 4 bases, leaving 16 bases between them. Per germline, CDR1 MNHEY and CDR2 SVGAGI. This CDR3 is built from 15 residues. The CDR3 coding sequence is TGTGCCAGCACTCCGCGGACGGGGTTCACCGGGGAGCTGTTTTAT. This translates into CASTPRTGFTGELFY.

This chain joins TRBV6-5 and TRBJ2-7; no firm D call. Germline V lookup: CDR1 MNHEY, CDR2 SVGAGI. The CDR3 sequence is 15 residues long. V lost 2 bases and J 12 bases, leaving 23 bases between the germline ends. The CDR3 loop reads CASSYKGSSSYERYF. CDR3 DNA sequence: TGTGCCAGCAGTTACAAGGGCAGCAGCTCTTACGAGAGGTACTTC.

This clonotype qualifies as medium-sized. V usage is TRBV28 and J usage is TRBJ2-3; 7 bases align to TRBD1. The CDR3 consists of 14 residues. V lost 6 bases and J lost 2; bases outside the gene matches: 5. Germline values: CDR1 MDHEN, CDR2 SYDVKM. The CDR3 sequence: CASRTGTLTDTQYF. CDR3 sequence (DNA): TGTGCCAGCAGGACAGGGACCCTCACAGATACGCAGTATTTT.

This clonotype was counted between two and nine times. The rearrangement links TRBV9 to TRBJ1-6, with TRBD1 as a possible D gene (6 bases). Trimming shortened V by 3 bases and J by 8 bases, and 12 bases separated the two germline ends. Germline V gives CDR1 SGDLS, CDR2 YYNGEE. The CDR3 length is 14 residues. CDR3 DNA sequence: TGTGCCAGCAGCGACAGGGTGACAGATTCACCCCTCCACTTT. Translating it yields CASSDRVTDSPLHF.

In the case of this clonotype: The junction shows a germline mismatch at one end, possibly a read error. The chain combines TRBV5-5 with TRBJ2-4; D perhaps matches TRBD1 (5 bases). This CDR3 is built from 17 residues. Germline-derived CDR1 and CDR2 are SGHKS and YYEKEE (reference sequence). The CDR3 DNA follows: TGTGTCAGCAGCTTAGTAGGAATGAGGAAGGGGTCGCACATTCAGTACTTC. It translates to CVSSLVGMRKGSHIQYF.

CDR3 in DNA: TGTGCCAGCAGCTTCACAGGGTTGGGGAACAATGTGGAGTTCTTC. Translation: CASSFTGLGNNVEFF. The V gene is TRBV5-4, the J gene TRBJ2-1; D may be TRBD1 (6 bases). There are 15 residues in the CDR3. The germline V gene encodes CDR1 SGHNT and CDR2 YYREEE (reference sequence). Trimming removed 2 bases from V and 14 bases from J, with 23 bases in between.

This clonotype was seen a single time. The conserved phenylalanine or tryptophan normally closing the CDR3 is absent here, so this likely arose from a read error. The chain links TRBV29-1 to TRBJ1-1, with 7 bases that match TRBD1. The CDR3 runs to 12 residues. The V gene's germline CDR1 is SQVTM and CDR2 ANQGSEA. The CDR3: CSVGQVNTVAFS. The CDR3 DNA is TGCAGCGTAGGACAGGTGAACACTGTAGCTTTCTCA.

The chain links TRBV6-2 or TRBV6-3 to TRBJ2-1; D gene ambiguous. The V gene's germline CDR1 is MNHEY and CDR2 SVGEGT. The CDR3 totals 13 residues. The CDR3 sequence is CDGSYEVKDGQFF. The CDR3 DNA sequence: TGTGACGGCAGTTACGAAGTCAAGGATGGGCAGTTCTTC.

This chain joins TRBV11-2 and TRBJ2-1; D unresolved. The CDR3 loop spans 14 amino acids. Germline V gene data show CDR1 as SGHAT and CDR2 as FQNNGV. This chain's CDR3 is CVSSSRPPWGEQFF. In DNA, the CDR3 is TGTGTCAGTAGCTCCCGGCCGCCATGGGGTGAGCAGTTCTTC.